This T cell receptor beta chain was identified during a study of human T cells and chemical hapten exposure. Whole-study context: Sensitization involved placing 2% DPC onto an approximately 2 cm by approximately 2 cm region of upper inner arm skin. Patients, mostly women, had alopecia areata, alopecia totalis or alopecia universalis.

TCRdb itself ran the RACE reads through MiXCR, one entry per CDR3 protein. The sample has roughly 360,000 distinct CDR3 sequences, roughly 4.8% seen once; the top ten hold approximately 2.5%. Time point described: patch test 1, 2 weeks after DPC sensitization. Sample treatment: therapeutic diphenylcyclopropenone sensitization with weekly scalp DPC. This clonotype appeared many times. Its antigen is unidentified. This CDR3 spans 15 amino acids. V lost 6 bases, J lost 5 bases, and 19 bases lay in between. Whole-study findings and limits: Compared to controls, expanded TCRs made significantly more large clusters of similar CDR3s.

This clonotype was sampled from a woman in her fifties or sixties with alopecia areata. Some clones in this sample may be carry-over from other donors' samples. This chain uses TRBV12-3 or TRBV12-4 with TRBJ2-5; D is undetermined. Sequenced here: whole blood, sampled in connection with sensitization to the hapten diphenylcyclopropenone (DPC). The CDR3 sequence is CASSPIPVPGETQYF. The CDR3, as DNA: TGTGCCAGCAGCCCGATCCCGGTGCCCGGGGAGACCCAGTACTTC.